Included here is one T cell receptor beta chain sequence, with context. Its antigen remains unidentified. The data derive from a study of cytomegalovirus exposure and HLA in healthy donors. General observations from the study: By HLA locus, TCR association rates varied in a later analysis, with DRB1 showing the most and HLA-C the fewest.

Researchers ran the PCR with 60 Vbeta and 13 Jbeta primers. This table comes from immunoSEQ multiplex PCR, and its TCRdb copy is limited to in-frame clones, with some not included. This sample contains some 130,000 clones. Trimming removed 4 bases from V and 6 bases from J; junction bases left unmatched: 6. The CDR3 runs 13 residues. Germline-derived CDR1 and CDR2 are SGHRS and YFSETQ. The chain combines TRBV5-1 with TRBJ1-1; 7 nucleotides agree with TRBD1. This clonotype was sampled from a woman in her 40s in good health and CMV-seronegative. Sequencing input: PBMCs. The CDR3 sequence is CASSAQGTAEAFF. CDR3 nucleotides: TGCGCCAGCAGCGCCCAAGGGACAGCTGAAGCTTTCTTT.